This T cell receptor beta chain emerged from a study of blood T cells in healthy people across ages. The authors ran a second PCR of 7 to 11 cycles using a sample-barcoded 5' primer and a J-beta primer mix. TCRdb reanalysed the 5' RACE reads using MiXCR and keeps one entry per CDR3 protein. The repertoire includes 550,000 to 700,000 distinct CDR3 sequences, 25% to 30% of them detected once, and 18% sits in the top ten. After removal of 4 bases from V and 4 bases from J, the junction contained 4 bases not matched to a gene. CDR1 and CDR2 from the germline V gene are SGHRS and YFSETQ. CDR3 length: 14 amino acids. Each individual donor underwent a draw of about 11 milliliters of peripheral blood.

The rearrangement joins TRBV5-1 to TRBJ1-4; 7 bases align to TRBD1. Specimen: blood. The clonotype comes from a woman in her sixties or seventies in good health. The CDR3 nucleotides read TGCGCCAGCAGCCGGGACAGATATAATGAAAAACTGTTTTTT. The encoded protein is CASSRDRYNEKLFF. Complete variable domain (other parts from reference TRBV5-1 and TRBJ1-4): KAGVTQTPRYLIKTRGQQVTLSCSPISGHRSVSWYQQTPGQGLQFLFEYFSETQRNKGNFPGRFSGRQFSNSRSEMNVSTLELGDSALYLCASSRDRYNEKLFFGSGTQLSVL.